One sample yielded the 22 T cell receptor beta chains listed below, sequenced in a study of T-cell reconstitution after alpha-beta-depleted transplantation in children. Unique molecular identifiers featured in how the TCRbeta library was prepared. TCRdb re-analysed the PCR reads in MiXCR, keeping a single row per CDR3 protein. The data show approximately 230,000 distinct CDR3 sequences, roughly 26% seen once. This specimen consisted of PBMCs, obtained before TCRalphabeta/CD19-depleted stem cell transplant. These TCRs come from a girl aged 2-15 years with Fanconi anemia, due to receive a stem cell transplant.

In its sample, this clonotype was seen many times. The rearrangement uses TRBV12-3 or TRBV12-4 and TRBJ1-3; D perhaps matches TRBD1 (5 bases). V lost 11 bases, J lost 2 bases, and 22 bases lay in between. This CDR3 comprises 16 residues. The CDR3, as DNA: TGTGCCCAGTCGGGCGGCAGGGAACTGCCTGGAAACACCATATATTTT. Translated: CAQSGGRELPGNTIYF.

J is TRBJ2-5 and V is TRBV29-1, with 8 bases identical to TRBD2. J lost 1 base, V lost 6 bases, and 7 bases had no gene match. CDR1 SQVTM and CDR2 ANQGSEA come from the germline V gene. The CDR3 consists of 14 residues. The CDR3 DNA is TGCAGCGTAGCTCCACTAGCGGCCCAAGAGACCCAGTACTTC. Amino acids: CSVAPLAAQETQYF.

The chain joins TRBV20-1 to TRBJ2-1; possibly TRBD1 for D (6 bases). This CDR3 has 16 amino acids. V lost 1 base and J 4 bases, leaving 17 bases between the germline ends. Germline loops: CDR1 DFQATT, CDR2 SNEGSKA (reference sequence). CDR3: CSARVVDSSRYNEQFF. In nucleotides, the CDR3 is TGCAGTGCTAGAGTGGTGGACAGCTCGAGGTACAATGAGCAGTTCTTC.

This chain links TRBV10-3 with TRBJ2-1; D tentatively fits TRBD1 or TRBD2 (5 bases each). CDR1 ENHRY and CDR2 SYGVKD come from the germline V gene. This CDR3 is 15 amino acids long. The germline V and J ends were trimmed by 2 bases and 6 bases, with 14 bases remaining between them. This CDR3 reads CAISEPGGGPNEQFF. CDR3 DNA: TGTGCCATCAGTGAGCCCGGTGGGGGACCCAATGAGCAGTTCTTC.

This clonotype was counted only a few times. The V and J genes are TRBV29-1 and TRBJ2-7; possible D gene TRBD2, 5 bases. With 4 bases removed from V and 1 base from J, the gap between germline ends came to 8 bases. The CDR3 runs to 12 residues. Germline loops: CDR1 SQVTM, CDR2 ANQGSEA. CDR3 sequence (DNA): TGCAGCGTTGCTGCGGGTTCCTACGAGCAGTACTTC. This encodes CSVAAGSYEQYF.

The J gene is TRBJ2-5, the V gene TRBV11-2; 13 nucleotides align to TRBD2. The V and J ends lost 3 bases and 0 bases, in that order; junction bases with no gene match: 13. From germline, CDR1 is SGHAT and CDR2 FQNNGV. CDR3 length: 20 residues. Here the CDR3 DNA reads TGTGCCAGCAGCTTTAATCAGCGGACTAGCGGGGGAGGGTACCAAGAGACCCAGTACTTC. This codes for CASSFNQRTSGGGYQETQYF. Supplemented by reference TRBV11-2 and TRBJ2-5, the full variable domain reads EAGVAQSPRYKIIEKRQSVAFWCNPISGHATLYWYQQILGQGPKLLIQFQNNGVVDDSQLPKDRFSAERLKGVDSTLKIQPAKLEDSAVYLCASSFNQRTSGGGYQETQYFGPGTRLLVL.

This clonotype was recorded a few times. This rearrangement joins TRBV28 to TRBJ2-3; D may be TRBD2 (6 bases). Germline values: CDR1 MDHEN, CDR2 SYDVKM. V dropped 6 bases and J dropped 5 bases, with 9 bases sitting between them. The CDR3 runs 12 residues. DNA of the CDR3: TGTGCCAGCAGAGGGGACTTAGATACGCAGTATTTT. As protein: CASRGDLDTQYF. The full variable domain, completed using reference TRBV28 and TRBJ2-3, is DVKVTQSSRYLVKRTGEKVFLECVQDMDHENMFWYRQDPGLGLRLIYFSYDVKMKEKGDIPEGYSVSREKKERFSLILESASTNQTSMYLCASRGDLDTQYFGPGTRLTVL.

The chain joins TRBV5-1 to TRBJ2-1; no definite D call. Trimming stripped 0 bases from V and 9 bases from J, with 13 bases between. The CDR3 runs 14 residues. Germline V CDR1 and CDR2: SGHRS, YFSETQ. CDR3 nucleotide sequence: TGCGCCAGCAGCTTGGCTAGTCGTCTCACTGAGCAGTTCTTC. It yields the protein CASSLASRLTEQFF. The full variable domain, in which reference TRBV5-1 and TRBJ2-1 provide the parts outside the CDR3, is KAGVTQTPRYLIKTRGQQVTLSCSPISGHRSVSWYQQTPGQGLQFLFEYFSETQRNKGNFPGRFSGRQFSNSRSEMNVSTLELGDSALYLCASSLASRLTEQFFGPGTRLTVL.

This clonotype was detected many times. The V gene is TRBV7-6, the J gene TRBJ2-7; D gene ambiguous. V lost 1 base and J 5 bases, leaving 9 bases between the germline ends. Germline lookup yields CDR1 SGHVS and CDR2 FNYEAQ. The CDR3 loop spans 13 amino acids. CDR3 nucleotide sequence: TGTGCCAGCAGCTTAGTGCGGCTCCACGAGCAGTACTTC. It codes for CASSLVRLHEQYF.

This clonotype was seen at least ten times. V is TRBV7-2 and J is TRBJ2-3; 8 bases line up with TRBD1. V shed 1 base, J shed 1 base, and the junction held 1 base outside the gene matches. This CDR3 contains 15 residues. The germline V gene has CDR1 SGHTA and CDR2 FQGNSA. The CDR3 region has the DNA TGTGCCAGCAGCTTAGTCAGGGGGCGCACAGATACGCAGTATTTT. Translated, it gives CASSLVRGRTDTQYF.

This chain links TRBV29-1 with TRBJ2-2, with TRBD1 as a possible D gene (6 bases). The germline gives CDR1 SQVTM, CDR2 ANQGSEA. V lost 7 bases and J lost 7, with 16 bases in between. CDR3 size: 13 residues. CDR3 nucleotides: TGCAGCGCCGACAAACAGGGTAGCGGGGAGCTGTTTTTT. This codes for CSADKQGSGELFF.

This clonotype was detected many times. This rearrangement joins TRBV28 to TRBJ2-1; a weak D match, TRBD2 (6 bases). The CDR3 is made up of 14 amino acids. Germline V gene lookup returns CDR1 MDHEN and CDR2 SYDVKM. The CDR3 DNA reads TGTGCTATAAAAGGGGCTAGCGCCTACAATGAGCAGTTCTTC. Translating gives CAIKGASAYNEQFF.

The chain recombines TRBV10-3 with TRBJ1-2; D gene ambiguous. Trimming left V 2 bases short and J 2 bases short, with 15 bases between. There are 16 residues in the CDR3. Germline CDR1 and CDR2: ENHRY and SYGVKD. The CDR3 region is CAISEPWRAENYGYTF. The CDR3 DNA reads TGTGCCATCAGTGAGCCTTGGCGGGCAGAGAACTATGGCTACACCTTC.

The chain combines TRBV10-3 with TRBJ2-5; 11 bases line up with TRBD1. J was trimmed by 2 bases and V by 4 bases; bases with no gene match: 6. The CDR3 totals 16 residues. Germline assignment: CDR1 ENHRY and CDR2 SYGVKD. CDR3 nucleotides: TGTGCCATCAGTGGAGACCGGGACAGGGGGCAAGAGACCCAGTACTTC. As protein: CAISGDRDRGQETQYF.

Only a few counts were recorded for this clonotype. The chain combines TRBV6-2 or TRBV6-3 with TRBJ2-7; the D is unclear. The ends were cut back, 8 bases at V and 0 bases at J, with 11 bases in the middle. Per germline, CDR1 MNHEY and CDR2 SVGEGT. The length of the CDR3 is 13 residues. The CDR3: CASYSLSSYEQYF. In DNA form, the CDR3 reads TGTGCCAGCTATAGCCTAAGCTCCTACGAGCAGTACTTC.

The chain couples TRBV20-1 to TRBJ2-7, with TRBD2 matching 8 bases. Germline CDR1 DFQATT, CDR2 SNEGSKA (reference sequence). CDR3 length equals 13 residues. The trim removed 6 bases at V and 4 bases at J, leaving 8 bases unmatched. The CDR3 here is CSAFNGGRYEQYF. The CDR3 coding sequence is TGCAGTGCGTTTAACGGCGGGAGGTACGAGCAGTACTTC.

This clonotype was seen only once. The rearrangement joins TRBV20-1 to TRBJ2-3; 7 nucleotides match TRBD1. Germline V lookup: CDR1 DFQATT, CDR2 SNEGSKA (reference sequence). CDR3 length: 11 amino acids. The V and J ends lost 6 bases and 13 bases, in that order; junction bases with no gene match: 10. As DNA, the CDR3 is TGCAGTGCACTCAAACAGGGGTTCGAGTATTTT. Translation gives CSALKQGFEYF.

This chain connects TRBV20-1 to TRBJ2-1, with D possibly being TRBD2 (5 bases). The CDR3 loop spans 14 amino acids. Trimming removed 4 bases from V and 6 bases from J, with 16 bases in between. CDR1 is DFQATT and CDR2 is SNEGSKA in the germline V gene (reference sequence). The CDR3 nucleotides read TGCAGTGCTATGAGCGGATCCTCGGGCAATGAGCAGTTCTTC. This translates into CSAMSGSSGNEQFF.

V is TRBV18 and J is TRBJ2-7, with D possibly matching TRBD2 (5 bases). There are 14 residues in the CDR3. Germline V CDR1 and CDR2: KGHSH, LQKENI. With 4 bases removed from V and 3 bases from J, the gap between germline ends came to 13 bases. This CDR3 is CASSLVTKDYEQYF. For the CDR3, the DNA is TGTGCCAGCTCACTCGTGACTAAGGACTACGAGCAGTACTTC.

A few counts support this clonotype. The chain links TRBV29-1 to TRBJ2-5; 9 bases fit TRBD1. Trimming at V came to 3 bases and at J to 5 bases, leaving 4 bases not matched to a gene. The germline CDR1 and CDR2 sequences are SQVTM and ANQGSEA. The CDR3 length is 13 residues. Here the CDR3 reads CSVETGGGETQYF. CDR3 DNA sequence: TGCAGCGTTGAGACAGGGGGGGGGGAGACCCAGTACTTC.

This clonotype was seen only a few times. The CDR3 region is CASSLAGTPNNEQFF. In nucleotides, the CDR3 is TGTGCCAGCAGCTTAGCTGGGACGCCGAACAATGAGCAGTTCTTC. The chain couples TRBV7-8 to TRBJ2-1; D tentatively reads TRBD1 or TRBD2 (5 bases each). Germline-derived CDR1 and CDR2 are SGHVS and FQNEAQ. The CDR3 contains 15 residues. Trimming shortened V by 0 bases and J by 5 bases, and 11 bases separated the two germline ends.

This chain uses TRBV2 with TRBJ1-5; D unclear. Germline-derived CDR1 and CDR2 are SNHLY and FYNNEI. This CDR3 region has 15 residues. V was pared by 4 bases and J by 0 bases, with 10 bases between. CDR3 residues: CASSVIGYSNQPQHF. The CDR3 region has the DNA TGTGCCAGCAGTGTAATAGGATATAGCAATCAGCCCCAGCATTTT.